This TCR beta chain came from a study of cytomegalovirus exposure and HLA in healthy donors. The trim removed 7 bases at V and 1 base at J, leaving 5 bases unmatched. This CDR3 has 15 residues. Germline-derived CDR1 and CDR2 are LNHNV and YYDKDF (reference sequence). PCR employed 60 Vbeta and 13 Jbeta primers. TCRdb keeps only in-frame clones here, not all; method: immunoSEQ multiplex PCR. The sample carries over 150,000 clones, about 86% recorded once. The sequencing sample was made of PBMCs. The source is a woman aged 25 to 39 in good health and CMV-seronegative. V gene TRBV15 combines with J gene TRBJ2-5; the match to TRBD1 covers 11 bases. CDR3 sequence reads: CATTLGQGGQETQYF. CDR3 nucleotide sequence: TGTGCCACCACCCTGGGACAGGGGGGCCAAGAGACCCAGTACTTC.